This T cell receptor beta chain was documented in a study of T-cell memory formation after mild COVID-19. Study information: Clustering of TCRs was largely donor specific.

The study's findings and limits: Mainly in CM and EM were contracting CD4+ clones; CD8+ were in EMRA.

For this clonotype: Its matching antigen is unknown.

TCRdb analysed the 5' RACE reads with MiXCR anew, one entry per CDR3 protein. The sample has hundreds of thousands of distinct CDR3 sequences, roughly 21% seen once; the top ten hold roughly 8.1%. The clonotype was recovered from an adult woman who had mild COVID-19 (a few samples of this study predate the infection). Cell type and time point are not known. Sequencing was carried out using PBMCs or a T cell subset sorted from them (not recorded which).

The CDR3 DNA follows: TGTGCCAGCAGCCCTCTTGGCGGGGGGGTCAGTGAGCAGTTCTTC. As protein: CASSPLGGGVSEQFF. The J gene is TRBJ2-1, the V gene TRBV3-1, with 9 bases lining up with TRBD2. The CDR3 is 15 amino acids. The ends lost 4 bases at V and 9 bases at J; junction bases unmatched: 10. Germline V lookup: CDR1 LGHDT, CDR2 YNNKEL (reference sequence).